The 18 T cell receptor beta chains in this list originate from one sample, sequenced in a study of T cells in Graves' hyperthyroidism and ophthalmopathy. Amplification of TCR beta CDR3 regions used RNA as the template. The HTBI primer set drove a first-round RT-PCR of the TCR CDR3. TCRdb passed the multiplex PCR reads through MiXCR, listing each CDR3 protein once. The table includes fewer than 750,000 distinct CDR3 sequences, approximately 44% detected once. The sample comprised peripheral blood or thyroid tissue (not recorded which). The receptors originated from a woman between 18 and 29 years old with Graves' hyperthyroidism.

Ten or more counts support this clonotype. V and J are TRBV19 and TRBJ2-7; unclear D gene. This CDR3 has 14 residues. V lost 4 bases to trimming and J lost 4 bases, with 14 bases between them. Looked up from germline, CDR1 is LNHDA and CDR2 is SQIVND (reference sequence). For the CDR3, the DNA is TGTGCCAGTAGTAATAGGAACGGATTATACGAGCAGTACTTC. Its translation: CASSNRNGLYEQYF.

In its sample, this clonotype was seen many times. The chain employs TRBV12-3 or TRBV12-4 and TRBJ1-3, with a weak D call TRBD1 (5 bases). The V end lost 7 bases, the J end lost 2 bases, and 21 bases lay between the germline ends. This CDR3 region has 17 residues. The CDR3 DNA follows: TGTGCCAGCACCAGTCCCGGGACGTTTCTCACTGGAAACACCATATATTTT. Encoded protein: CASTSPGTFLTGNTIYF.

The CDR3 nucleotides are TGTGCCAGTAGTAGCACAGGGGCCCTGGGGAACACTGAAGCTTTCTTT. Its translation is CASSSTGALGNTEAFF. The J gene is TRBJ1-1, the V gene TRBV19, with 7 bases aligning to TRBD1. Germline V gives CDR1 LNHDA, CDR2 SQIVND (reference sequence). J gave up 1 base and V 4 bases, and 9 bases lay outside the gene matches. The CDR3 is made up of 16 amino acids.

This clonotype came up many times. The chain carries TRBV6-1 and TRBJ1-5, with D maybe TRBD1 (5 bases). V dropped 10 bases and J dropped 2 bases, with 21 bases sitting between them. CDR1 is MNHNS, CDR2 SASEGT, per germline. There are 16 residues in the CDR3. As DNA, the CDR3 is TGTGCCATCTCTCCGGGGCCCCCGGCAGGCAATCAGCCCCAGCATTTT. Translating it yields CAISPGPPAGNQPQHF.

This clonotype was recorded many times. The chain links TRBV14 to TRBJ1-1, with D hard to call. Germline loops: CDR1 SGHDN, CDR2 FVKESK. This CDR3 has 14 amino acids. Trimming cost V 1 base and J 5 bases, with 11 bases left between them. CDR3 coding DNA: TGTGCCAGCAGCCAAGCGACGGGAGGAACTGAAGCTTTCTTT. Protein sequence: CASSQATGGTEAFF.

This clonotype was detected many times. The V gene is TRBV5-5, the J gene TRBJ1-4; 7 bases agree with TRBD1. V was clipped by 5 bases and J by 5 bases; unmatched bases: 6. This CDR3 contains 14 residues. Germline V gene lookup returns CDR1 SGHKS and CDR2 YYEKEE (reference sequence). The CDR3 DNA sequence: TGTGCCAGCAGATGGGACAGAGGGAATGAAAAACTGTTTTTT. This codes for CASRWDRGNEKLFF.

Ten or more counts support this clonotype. This chain links TRBV12-3 or TRBV12-4 with TRBJ1-5, with 9 bases fitting TRBD1. The CDR3 covers 14 residues. The junction had 4 bases not matched to a gene; V was cut back by 4 bases and J by 6 bases. In nucleotides, the CDR3 is TGTGCCAGCAGTTGGACAGGGGAGAGTCAGCCCCAGCATTTT. Its translation: CASSWTGESQPQHF.

This clonotype was found once. V and J are TRBV24-1 and TRBJ1-4; D possibly corresponds to TRBD1 (5 bases). The CDR3 covers 17 residues. V was trimmed by 5 bases and J by 0 bases, leaving 15 bases between them. Germline CDR1 and CDR2: KGHDR and SFDVKD. The CDR3 bases are TGTGCCACCAGTGCTAGCCTGGAGACAGCAACTAATGAAAAACTGTTTTTT. Protein: CATSASLETATNEKLFF.

V is TRBV7-9 and J is TRBJ2-7, with TRBD2 matching 7 bases. The CDR3 loop spans 15 amino acids. Germline lookup yields CDR1 SEHNR and CDR2 FQNEAQ (reference sequence). With 5 bases clipped from V and 2 bases from J, the junction kept 9 bases outside the gene matches. The DNA for the CDR3 is TGTGCCAGCAGCCCACCCTGGGGGAGGGCCTACGAGCAGTACTTC. Translation: CASSPPWGRAYEQYF.

The sample holds many counts of this clonotype. The chain uses TRBV7-2 and TRBJ2-5, with 12 positions matching TRBD2. Germline V CDR1 and CDR2: SGHTA, FQGNSA. There are 16 residues in the CDR3. Trimming removed 1 base from V and 10 bases from J; junction bases left unmatched: 10. CDR3 bases: TGTGCCAGCAGCTTAGAGGTCCTAGCGGGGGGGGTCGACCAGTACTTC. It translates to CASSLEVLAGGVDQYF.

This clonotype has at least ten counts. The rearrangement links TRBV11-3 to TRBJ2-7; 7 bases align to TRBD1. This CDR3 spans 15 amino acids. The ends lost 5 bases at V and 2 bases at J; junction bases unmatched: 9. Looked up from germline, CDR1 is SGHNT and CDR2 is YENEEA. The CDR3 sequence is CASSQQGTAPYEQYF. For the CDR3, the DNA is TGTGCCAGCAGCCAGCAGGGGACAGCCCCCTACGAGCAGTACTTC.

The chain recombines TRBV15 with TRBJ1-2, with D unclear. Trimming took off 0 bases at V and 4 bases at J, with 9 bases between the two ends. The CDR3 sequence is 14 residues long. The germline V gene has CDR1 LNHNV and CDR2 YYDKDF (reference sequence). The CDR3 spells CATSREVGSYGYTF. The CDR3 bases are TGTGCCACCAGCAGAGAAGTAGGGTCCTATGGCTACACCTTC. Full variable domain (missing parts from reference TRBV15 and TRBJ1-2): DAMVIQNPRYQVTQFGKPVTLSCSQTLNHNVMYWYQQKSSQAPKLLFHYYDKDFNNEADTPDNFQSRRPNTSFCFLDIRSPGLGDTAMYLCATSREVGSYGYTFGSGTRLTVV.

A word on this clonotype: A much more abundant neighbour one base away suggests this may be a read error. CDR3 in DNA: TGCGCCAGCAGTCTGACAGGACCTCCTAGCAATCAGTCCCAGCATTTT. Translating it yields CASSLTGPPSNQSQHF. The rearrangement links TRBV5-1 to TRBJ1-5, with D possibly matching TRBD1 (6 bases). This CDR3 region has 16 residues. Looked up from germline, CDR1 is SGHRS and CDR2 is YFSETQ. Drawing the rest from reference TRBV5-1 and TRBJ1-5, the complete variable domain is KAGVTQTPRYLIKTRGQQVTLSCSPISGHRSVSWYQQTPGQGLQFLFEYFSETQRNKGNFPGRFSGRQFSNSRSEMNVSTLELGDSALYLCASSLTGPPSNQSQHFGDGTRLSIL.

The genes are TRBV10-3 and TRBJ2-7; 9 bases fit TRBD2. Germline V gives CDR1 ENHRY, CDR2 SYGVKD. CDR3 size: 16 residues. Trimming took 0 bases from V and 4 from J; bases not matched to a gene: 7. The chain's CDR3 is CAISESTDSGRYEQYF. For the CDR3, the DNA is TGTGCCATCAGTGAGTCGACGGACAGCGGGAGGTACGAGCAGTACTTC.

V usage is TRBV6-6 and J usage is TRBJ1-1; a possible D gene is TRBD1 (5 bases). The germline CDR1 and CDR2 sequences are MNHNY and SVGAGI (reference sequence). Trimming left V 2 bases short and J 2 bases short, with 9 bases between. The CDR3 runs 14 residues. The DNA for the CDR3 is TGTGCCAGCAGTTACCCAGGGTCCAACACTGAAGCTTTCTTT. As protein: CASSYPGSNTEAFF.

The chain employs TRBV7-2 and TRBJ1-2; no definite D call. The CDR3 is 13 amino acids. Germline lookup yields CDR1 SGHTA and CDR2 FQGNSA. V lost 5 bases and J 8 bases, leaving 15 bases between the germline ends. This CDR3 is CASSQRLAGGYTF. The DNA for the CDR3 is TGTGCCAGCAGCCAGCGACTAGCGGGAGGCTACACCTTC.

With respect to this clonotype: A much larger clone lies one base from this, so it may be a read error. V gene TRBV5-4 combines with J gene TRBJ2-7; D may be TRBD1 or TRBD2 (6 bases each). The germline V gene encodes CDR1 SGHNT and CDR2 YYREEE (reference sequence). The CDR3 loop spans 14 amino acids. The V end was cut by 2 bases, the J end by 2 bases, with 11 bases between. CDR3 residues: CASSLWGATYEQYF. CDR3 sequence (DNA): TGTGCCAGCAGCTTATGGGGGGCGACCTACGAGCAGTACTTC.

This clonotype has at least ten counts. The V and J genes are TRBV7-9 and TRBJ2-3, with no clear D. This CDR3 is built from 12 residues. Trimming removed 6 bases at V and 4 bases at J, with 8 bases between. Germline V gives CDR1 SEHNR, CDR2 FQNEAQ (reference sequence). This CDR3 reads CASSLLPDTQYF. CDR3 DNA sequence: TGTGCCAGCAGTCTTCTCCCAGATACGCAGTATTTT.